A single sample is the source of the 8 T cell receptor beta chains below, sequenced in a study of blood T cell repertoires in COVID-19. The assay was immunoSEQ multiplex PCR, and TCRdb's table has in-frame clones only and misses some. The sample lists under 250,000 clones; approximately 90% were seen once. Sequencing input: peripheral blood. The receptors here all came from a man aged 45-65 years with COVID-19, enrolled during active disease.

This chain joins TRBV29-1 and TRBJ1-4; TRBD1 is a possible D gene (6 bases). In germline, CDR1 is SQVTM, CDR2 ANQGSEA. The CDR3 totals 14 residues. Trimming took off 0 bases at V and 10 bases at J, with 15 bases between the two ends. CDR3 region: CSVEEGAVGTKLFF. CDR3 nucleotides: TGCAGCGTTGAAGAGGGGGCGGTAGGGACAAAACTGTTTTTT.

This clone has a handful of counts. This chain links TRBV15 with TRBJ1-6; 8 bases agree with TRBD1. The CDR3 contains 15 residues. The V segment lost 3 bases and the J segment 8 bases; nucleotides outside the gene matches: 6. Germline-derived CDR1 and CDR2 are LNHNV and YYDKDF (reference sequence). CDR3 loop: CATSRKDRVYSPLHF. The CDR3 nucleotides read TGTGCCACCAGCAGGAAGGACAGGGTTTATTCACCCCTCCACTTT.

This chain links TRBV11-2 with TRBJ1-4; the D is unclear. This CDR3 comprises 14 residues. V was cut by 6 bases and J by 1 base, with 9 bases left in between. Per the germline V gene, CDR1 is SGHAT and CDR2 is FQNNGV. As DNA, the CDR3 is TGTGCCAGCAGTTTTCTCTTAACTAATGAAAAACTGTTTTTT. Amino acids: CASSFLLTNEKLFF.

This chain uses TRBV18 with TRBJ2-1, with 12 nucleotides matching TRBD2. The trim removed 2 bases at V and 4 bases at J, leaving 18 bases unmatched. The CDR3 runs to 21 residues. The germline CDR1 and CDR2 sequences are KGHSH and LQKENI. CDR3 amino acids: CASSPIGLAGYSLGPYNEQFF. In DNA, the CDR3 is TGTGCCAGCTCACCAATCGGACTAGCGGGATATTCACTGGGACCTTACAATGAGCAGTTCTTC.

This clone showed up just once. CDR3 in amino acids: CASSPGPGIETQYF. The CDR3 DNA is TGCGCCAGCAGCCCTGGGCCGGGGATAGAGACCCAGTACTTC. The chain recombines TRBV5-1 with TRBJ2-5; TRBD2 might be the D (5 bases). V lost 4 bases and J lost 4, with 14 bases in between. Germline-derived CDR1 and CDR2 are SGHRS and YFSETQ. CDR3 length equals 14 residues.

The V gene is TRBV11-2, the J gene TRBJ2-1, with 10 bases fitting TRBD1. Germline-derived CDR1 and CDR2 are SGHAT and FQNNGV. The V segment lost 5 bases and the J segment 5 bases; nucleotides outside the gene matches: 18. CDR3 length: 19 residues. The CDR3 bases are TGTGCCAGCAGCGGGGACAGGGGAAGGTGGGAGCGGATAAACAATGAGCAGTTCTTC. Protein: CASSGDRGRWERINNEQFF.

This clone was found once. V gene TRBV5-5 combines with J gene TRBJ2-5; 8 nucleotides agree with TRBD2. The CDR3 runs 16 residues. The germline CDR1 and CDR2 sequences are SGHKS and YYEKEE (reference sequence). V dropped 4 bases and J dropped 4; count of bases not matched to a gene: 12. The CDR3 DNA reads TGTGCCAGCAGCCCCTTTCGGGCGGGGGGAGGAGAGACCCAGTACTTC. As protein: CASSPFRAGGGETQYF.

The chain combines TRBV9 with TRBJ2-3; 13 bases agree with TRBD2. The germline V gene has CDR1 SGDLS and CDR2 YYNGEE. V trimming: 3 bases; J trimming: 0 bases; junction bases outside the gene matches: 7. The CDR3 loop spans 18 amino acids. The CDR3 region has the DNA TGTGCCAGCAGCGAGGGACTAGCGGGAACACCTAGCACAGATACGCAGTATTTT. Its translation is CASSEGLAGTPSTDTQYF.